This record covers a single T cell receptor (beta chain). Which antigen it targets is not known. Qualities for individual bases were not recorded, and no much larger clone is one base off. Unstimulated Tregs (CD4+CD25+CD127-), CD4+ non-Tregs (CD4+CD25-), CD4 and CD8 cells were FACS-sorted from thawed PBMCs. Healthy control blood was obtained either as purchased buffy coats or from healthy volunteers. Healthy control blood was processed to PBMCs with a Ficoll density gradient and then cryopreserved, whereas patient PBMCs were collected both before and after transplant. V trim: 8 bases; J trim: 4 bases; unmatched bases: 6. CDR1 is given as KGHSH and CDR2 as LQKENI, both from the germline V gene. Counted from cysteine to phenylalanine, this CDR3 has 13 amino acids. The sequence is cut down to CDR3 DNA, 39 bases in frame from base 1. For TCRbeta CDR3 sequencing, genomic DNA from the sorted cells was extracted using the QIAGEN DNeasy Blood and Tissue Kit. Through immunoSEQ, high-throughput TCRbeta CDR3 sequencing was done commercially, including PCR amplification with internal controls and bias correction. For the original study's pipeline: Unique productive TCRbeta sequences were defined by CDR3 nucleotide sequence where primers matched, otherwise by CDR3 amino acid sequence with Vbeta and Jbeta genes. To correct sorting error, sequences shared between sorted populations at a frequency ratio of 2:1 or less were removed; the rest were assigned to the higher population. A sequence was defined as donor-reactive if the sequence was expanded at least 5-fold in CFSE-low cells compared with unstimulated cells and had a frequency of at least 0.01% in CFSE-low cells. Jensen-Shannon divergence calculated on the top 100 TCRbeta sequences ranked by frequency was used to measure repertoire divergence. When a sample had multiple sequencing runs, each run was corrected for sorting error separately and the runs were then pooled. The source is immuneACCESS, and TCRdb retained only in-frame sequences with V and J called. Part of the clones is not carried over; for the studies checked, unresolved V genes explain less than half of this, and the remainder is unexplained. The V and J calls and the clone size are those of that table, but D and trimming were determined from the DNA. This sample has around 50,000 clones in its table, and 65% to 85% of those were observed once. Around 5.2% of the sample comes from the top ten.

This entry comes from a study of Tregs in tolerant kidney transplant recipients (dated by TCRdb to between 2017 and 2020). Background for the entire study: TCRbeta sequencing was used in the study to identify donor-specific regulatory T cells before combined kidney and bone marrow transplantation, and the identified cells were then tracked after transplant. TCRbeta repertoire sequencing was used in 3 healthy controls to compare several methods for expanding Tregs specific for an allogeneic donor. General conclusions and limits of the study: The most biologically relevant and donor-specific TCRbeta repertoire appeared to be identified by expanding Tregs with activated donor B cells. Biological reproducibility was not directly assessed, although technical replication error appeared to be minimal. Because only a small number of patients were included, the study had limitations, and the results will need to be validated in larger populations as well as under other immunosuppression protocols.

What was sequenced was CD4+ T cells from blood. This chain is built from TRBV18 and TRBJ1-2, with 8 central nucleotides matching TRBD1. The TCR comes from a human donor in good health. The CDR3 protein sequence reads: CASPRTGCYGYTF. The nucleotide sequence reads TGTGCCAGCCCTCGGACAGGGTGCTATGGCTACACCTTC.